A single T cell receptor beta chain is shown here with its context. Which antigen it targets is not known. No base-level quality is on record; no much larger clone is a single base apart. The treatment or condition tag for this specimen amounts to: in vitro stimulation with specific CMV peptide epitopes to enrich CMV-specific T cells. The junction shows trimming of 5 bases on V and 5 bases on J, plus 10 bases between the germline ends. Based on the germline V gene, the CDR1 and CDR2 sequences are SGHAT and FQNNGV. The CDR3 holds 12 amino acids from the cysteine to the phenylalanine. Of the read, only the CDR3 DNA is kept; its 36 bases are in frame from base 1. The data were produced on an Illumina HiSeq 1500. The public reads were quality trimmed at Q25 with fastp and then assembled into clones with MiXCR by TCRdb, keeping productive beta chains. Every entry covers one CDR3 protein and lists the most common genes and DNA from its rows. This sample comprises around 310,000 distinct CDR3 sequences, 25% to 30% of them detected only once. Over 15% of the sample belongs to the ten largest clones.

These data originate in a study of T cell repertoires in cytomegalovirus infection (dated by TCRdb to the late 2010s). Looking at the study overall: Recently identified HLA-C-restricted CMV epitopes, whose presentation resists viral immunomodulation, were targeted by peptide stimulations together with well-studied HLA-B-restricted epitopes. The HLA type of each donor mattered for the analysis, because public TCR beta signatures pointed to carriage of CMV infection along with the matching HLA type.

The study at large found these results: The ex vivo response was dominated by HLA-C-restricted CMV-specific TCR beta clonotypes, which also provided the single most frequent clonotype in two of eight donors. In both this cohort and an independent cohort of 350 or so donors, the cumulative frequency of public TCR beta family members distinguished carriers of CMV infection plus the relevant HLA type.

The receptor's source is a human donor in good health (CMV status not recorded). Some clones in this sample may be carry-over from other donors' samples. The chain is made from TRBV11-2 and TRBJ2-7; no D segment can be confidently identified. The material was cultured PBMCs, obtained from culture after CMV antigen stimulation. In nucleotides, the sequence is TGTGCCAGCAGCCACCAAATCCACGAGCAGTACTTC. Its translation reads: CASSHQIHEQYF.